The 14 T cell receptor beta chains listed next were all sequenced from one sample in a study of chemoradiotherapy in HPV16-positive cancers. Generated by immunoSEQ multiplex PCR, the TCRdb table keeps only in-frame clones and is missing some. The table shows more than 30,000 clones, with approximately 90% occurring only once. Material: blood, obtained from a patient who underwent chemoradiotherapy. Receptors were obtained from a human donor with HPV-associated anogenital cancer.

V and J are TRBV5-8 and TRBJ2-2, with a possible D match to TRBD2 (5 bases). Trimming cost V 4 bases and J 5 bases, with 18 bases left between them. The germline V gene encodes CDR1 SGHTS and CDR2 YDEGEE. The CDR3 has 16 amino acids. The CDR3 loop is CASSPIVSGVTGELFF. In nucleotides, the CDR3 is TGTGCCAGCAGCCCGATAGTCAGCGGAGTGACCGGGGAGCTGTTTTTT.

The chain uses TRBV2 and TRBJ2-2; D may be TRBD1 (6 bases). V lost 6 bases and J lost 7, with 12 bases in between. This CDR3 has 13 residues. Per the germline V gene, CDR1 is SNHLY and CDR2 is FYNNEI. The DNA for the CDR3 is TGTGCCAGCAGACTACAGGGTCACGGGGAGCTGTTTTTT. The encoded protein is CASRLQGHGELFF.

V and J are TRBV6-1 and TRBJ1-1; possible D gene TRBD1, 5 bases. Germline V gene lookup returns CDR1 MNHNS and CDR2 SASEGT. V was cut by 6 bases and J by 2 bases, with 10 bases left in between. The CDR3 is 13 residues long. The CDR3 nucleotides read TGTGCCAGCAGCGTTCAGGGCAACACTGAAGCTTTCTTT. This codes for CASSVQGNTEAFF.

The chain carries TRBV6-5 and TRBJ2-7, with D uncertain. Per the germline V gene, CDR1 is MNHEY and CDR2 is SVGAGI. V gave up 0 bases and J gave up 4 bases, with 16 bases separating them. The CDR3 is 16 residues long. CDR3: CASSYSNPRGVYEQYF. The CDR3 bases are TGTGCCAGCAGTTACTCGAACCCAAGAGGCGTATACGAGCAGTACTTC.

The chain is built from TRBV5-6 and TRBJ2-7; no reliable D call. Germline CDR1 and CDR2: SGHDT and YYEEEE. Trimming took off 1 base at V and 3 bases at J, with 5 bases between the two ends. The CDR3 totals 12 residues. The CDR3 region has the DNA TGTGCCAGCAGCTTGCGAGGCTACGAGCAGTACTTC. This encodes CASSLRGYEQYF.

This rearrangement joins TRBV4-2 to TRBJ2-3, with 9 nucleotides matching TRBD2. Looked up from germline, CDR1 is LGHNA and CDR2 is YNFKEQ. This CDR3 has 16 amino acids. Losses at the gene ends were 4 bases for V and 4 bases for J; bases not matched to a gene: 9. CDR3 amino acids: CASSPWDSGGADTQYF. CDR3 DNA sequence: TGTGCCAGCAGCCCCTGGGATAGCGGGGGTGCAGATACGCAGTATTTT.

The chain has TRBV9 and TRBJ1-5; D perhaps matches TRBD1 (5 bases). Trimming cost V 3 bases and J 6 bases, with 16 bases left between them. The CDR3 extends over 15 amino acids. Per germline, CDR1 SGDLS and CDR2 YYNGEE. The CDR3 DNA follows: TGTGCCAGCAGCGCCGGGGGAACGGGTTTTCAGCCCCAGCATTTT. This translates into CASSAGGTGFQPQHF. The variable domain in full, completed from reference TRBV9 and TRBJ1-5, reads DSGVTQTPKHLITATGQRVTLRCSPRSGDLSVYWYQQSLDQGLQFLIQYYNGEERAKGNILERFSAQQFPDLHSELNLSSLELGDSALYFCASSAGGTGFQPQHFGDGTRLSIL.

The gene calls are TRBV27 and TRBJ1-6, with TRBD1 as a possible D gene (6 bases). Per germline, CDR1 MNHEY and CDR2 SMNVEV (reference sequence). Trimming stripped 4 bases from V and 0 bases from J, with 19 bases between. The CDR3 contains 19 residues. The CDR3 reads CASSSQGSGLSSYNSPLHF. The CDR3 DNA is TGTGCCAGCAGTTCTCAGGGGTCGGGTCTTAGCTCCTATAATTCACCCCTCCACTTT.

The chain carries TRBV5-5 and TRBJ2-5; D is uncertain. The V gene lost 4 bases and the J gene lost 5 bases, with 15 bases spanning the gap. The CDR3 covers 14 residues. CDR1 is SGHKS and CDR2 is YYEKEE in the germline V gene (reference sequence). The CDR3 spells CASSAALGRETQYF. The CDR3 DNA sequence: TGTGCCAGCAGCGCCGCGTTGGGCAGGGAGACCCAGTACTTC.

This chain joins TRBV19 and TRBJ2-5, with D maybe TRBD1 (6 bases). The CDR3 covers 13 residues. Germline V gene data show CDR1 as LNHDA and CDR2 as SQIVND (reference sequence). The germline V and J ends were trimmed by 4 bases and 2 bases, with 8 bases remaining between them. DNA for the CDR3: TGTGCCAGTAGTAACACAGGGCAAGAGACCCAGTACTTC. It encodes CASSNTGQETQYF.

The gene calls are TRBV4-3 and TRBJ2-2; perhaps TRBD1 as D (6 bases). Trimming removed 0 bases from V and 4 bases from J, with 9 bases in between. Germline V gives CDR1 LGHNA, CDR2 YSLEER. The CDR3 spans 15 residues. The CDR3 DNA sequence: TGCGCCAGCAGCCAAGAGGGGGCCGGCACCGGGGAGCTGTTTTTT. Translation: CASSQEGAGTGELFF.

The J gene is TRBJ1-1, the V gene TRBV7-9, with 7 bases that match TRBD1. In germline, CDR1 is SEHNR, CDR2 FQNEAQ (reference sequence). The length of the CDR3 is 15 residues. With 7 bases clipped from V and 1 base from J, the junction kept 9 bases outside the gene matches. CDR3 nucleotides: TGTGCCAGCAACCGACAGGGCTCTGGGAACACTGAAGCTTTCTTT. Its protein product is CASNRQGSGNTEAFF.

This clone has just one count. The chain is built from TRBV7-2 and TRBJ1-5; D gene uncertain. The CDR3 runs to 16 residues. Between the trimmed V and J ends, which lost 0 bases and 0 bases, there was a span of 9 bases. The germline CDR1 and CDR2 sequences are SGHTA and FQGNSA. The CDR3 nucleotides read TGTGCCAGCAGCTTAGCAACAGTCTATAGCAATCAGCCCCAGCATTTT. Encoded protein: CASSLATVYSNQPQHF.

This clone was observed a few times. This sequence joins TRBV11-2 and TRBJ2-5, with D unresolved. CDR3 size: 12 residues. Germline V gives CDR1 SGHAT, CDR2 FQNNGV. V was shortened by 5 bases and J by 2 bases, with 6 bases between the two germline ends. The CDR3 DNA follows: TGTGCCAGCAGCCTTACGCAAGAGACCCAGTACTTC. Translated: CASSLTQETQYF.